This T cell receptor beta chain was obtained from a study of T cell responses to AZD1222 COVID-19 vaccine. Points from the study as a whole: Unmutated variant regions reportedly attract nearly half of all spike-specific TCRs.

Generated by immunoSEQ multiplex PCR, the TCRdb table keeps only in-frame clones and is missing some. The table has about 110,000 clones, approximately 89% seen once; the top ten hold roughly 3.2%. V was pared by 4 bases and J by 0 bases, with 5 bases of the junction left unmatched. The germline CDR1 and CDR2 sequences are LGHNA and YNFKEQ. CDR3 length: 17 amino acids. Of note for this clone: Its antigen is as yet unknown.

V is TRBV4-2 and J is TRBJ2-6, with 8 bases that match TRBD1. The sample here was peripheral blood, taken on day 0 of MenACWY control vaccination. The source of this sequence is an adult in good health. In DNA, the CDR3 is TGTGCCAGCAGCCCGACAGGGGCTAGCTCTGGGGCCAACGTCCTGACTTTC. It encodes CASSPTGASSGANVLTF.